What follows are 9 T cell receptor beta chains derived from one specimen sequenced in a study of shared clonotypes between healthy human individuals (dated by TCRdb to the early 2020s). The library came from the immunoSEQ multiplex PCR assay. TCRdb provides this immuneACCESS table in a form limited to in-frame rearrangements. Some clones are lacking; in checked studies, under half of them reflect an unresolved V gene, and why the rest are absent is not known. The sample profile shows roughly 300,000 clones; about nine tenths of them were found once. The ten largest clonotypes hold roughly 16% of the sample. The sequenced sample was memory CD8+ T cells sorted from blood. The cell subset or site tag for this specimen amounts to: CD45RO+ cells pooled with CCR7-negative TemRA cells. These receptors were obtained from a man between 18 and 29 years old in good health.

This chain connects TRBV13 to TRBJ2-7; D perhaps matches TRBD1 (5 bases). The CDR3 extends over 14 amino acids. The germline V gene encodes CDR1 PRHDT and CDR2 FYEKMQ (reference sequence). The V and J ends lost 5 bases and 2 bases respectively, with 13 bases between them. The CDR3 bases are TGTGCCAGCAGCCCTGGACACGGTACCTACGAGCAGTACTTC. Translated, it gives CASSPGHGTYEQYF.

J is TRBJ2-7 and V is TRBV19; D may be TRBD1 or TRBD2 (5 bases each). V shed 5 bases and J shed 6 bases, with 11 bases lying between them. CDR1 is LNHDA, CDR2 SQIVND, per germline (reference sequence). The CDR3 runs 12 residues. The CDR3 here is CASSLRGTEQYF. CDR3 coding DNA: TGTGCCAGTAGTCTCCGTGGGACCGAGCAGTACTTC.

The rearrangement links TRBV9 to TRBJ2-3; D could derive from TRBD1 or TRBD2 (5 bases each). Trimming left V 4 bases short and J 2 bases short, with 20 bases between. Germline V gene sequence: CDR1 SGDLS, CDR2 YYNGEE. The CDR3 is made up of 17 amino acids. The CDR3 sequence: CASSPTLGTASTDTQYF. The CDR3, as DNA: TGTGCCAGCAGCCCTACCCTGGGGACGGCTTCCACAGATACGCAGTATTTT.

This chain connects TRBV4-3 to TRBJ2-3; 8 positions agree with TRBD1. V trimming: 1 base; J trimming: 6 bases; junction bases outside the gene matches: 9. The germline CDR1 and CDR2 sequences are LGHNA and YSLEER. This CDR3 contains 16 residues. In DNA, the CDR3 is TGCGCCAGCAGCCAAGGAGACAGGGGAAACCTCGATACGCAGTATTTT. This encodes CASSQGDRGNLDTQYF.

The chain couples TRBV6-5 to TRBJ2-5; 7 bases are a match to TRBD2. J gave up 4 bases and V 5 bases, and 10 bases lay outside the gene matches. CDR3 length equals 15 residues. Per the germline V gene, CDR1 is MNHEY and CDR2 is SVGAGI. CDR3 bases: TGTGCCAGCAGTCCTATATCGGGGGGAAGAGAGACCCAGTACTTC. The encoded protein is CASSPISGGRETQYF.

The chain recombines TRBV10-3 with TRBJ1-4, with 8 bases lining up with TRBD1. This CDR3 has 17 residues. The junction had 13 bases not matched to a gene; V was cut back by 4 bases and J by 6 bases. CDR1 ENHRY and CDR2 SYGVKD come from the germline V gene. The CDR3 here is CAISVDRGYLGDEKLFF. The CDR3 DNA reads as TGTGCCATCAGTGTAGACAGGGGTTATCTTGGAGATGAAAAACTGTTTTTT.

This chain links TRBV9 with TRBJ1-1; D remains unclear. Looked up from germline, CDR1 is SGDLS and CDR2 is YYNGEE. The CDR3 has 16 amino acids. The V end was cut by 1 base, the J end by 2 bases, with 15 bases between. In DNA form, the CDR3 reads TGTGCCAGCAGCGTAAACCGGGAGTGGGTCAACACTGAAGCTTTCTTT. Protein sequence: CASSVNREWVNTEAFF.

This clone was seen a few times. V and J are TRBV11-3 and TRBJ1-5; the D gene is possibly TRBD1 (5 bases). The CDR3 is 15 amino acids. The germline gives CDR1 SGHNT, CDR2 YENEEA. V dropped 5 bases and J dropped 2 bases, with 13 bases sitting between them. The CDR3 sequence: CASSPTGAGNQPQHF. The DNA of the CDR3 is TGTGCCAGCAGCCCTACCGGGGCGGGCAATCAGCCCCAGCATTTT.

This rearrangement joins TRBV5-1 to TRBJ1-6; D is unclear. The germline V gene has CDR1 SGHRS and CDR2 YFSETQ. This CDR3 is 16 amino acids long. The V gene lost 4 bases and the J gene lost 0 bases, with 11 bases spanning the gap. As DNA, the CDR3 is TGCGCCAGCAGCCAGGACCCGAGCTCCTATAATTCACCCCTCCACTTT. It translates to CASSQDPSSYNSPLHF.